One and the same sample provided the 12 T cell receptor beta chains below, sequenced in a study of OX40 agonist ivuxolimab in advanced cancers. The data were produced by immunoSEQ multiplex PCR, yet TCRdb's version contains in-frame clones alone and is incomplete. The table has about 58,000 clones, about 88% seen once. Material: CD4+ or CD8+ T cells sorted from blood, obtained in a trial of the OX40 agonist ivuxolimab. The source of these receptors is an adult with an advanced solid tumor such as melanoma, head and neck, liver or kidney cancer.

The chain carries TRBV11-2 and TRBJ2-5; TRBD2 aligns across 9 bases. The CDR3 is 15 amino acids. The ends lost 5 bases at V and 1 base at J; junction bases unmatched: 5. Germline CDR1 and CDR2: SGHAT and FQNNGV. The CDR3 nucleotides are TGTGCCAGCAGCCCCCGGACTAGCGCCCAAGAGACCCAGTACTTC. The encoded protein is CASSPRTSAQETQYF.

J is TRBJ2-3 and V is TRBV28; D possibly matches TRBD1 or TRBD2 (5 bases each). This CDR3 contains 16 residues. The ends were cut back, 7 bases at V and 1 base at J, with 18 bases in the middle. Looked up from germline, CDR1 is MDHEN and CDR2 is SYDVKM. The CDR3 spells CASTPNMRGGTDTQYF. The CDR3, as DNA: TGTGCCAGCACCCCCAATATGAGGGGAGGCACAGATACGCAGTATTTT.

A few counts support this clone. The gene calls are TRBV5-5 and TRBJ1-4; unclear D gene. The V end lost 4 bases, the J end lost 0 bases, and 10 bases lay between the germline ends. The CDR3 runs to 15 residues. Germline CDR1 SGHKS, CDR2 YYEKEE (reference sequence). The CDR3 sequence is CASSRASATNEKLFF. The CDR3 nucleotides are TGTGCCAGCAGCAGAGCATCCGCAACTAATGAAAAACTGTTTTTT.

V usage is TRBV7-2 and J usage is TRBJ2-7; 13 positions agree with TRBD2. V shed 1 base, J shed 12 bases, and the junction held 6 bases outside the gene matches. Germline V gene data show CDR1 as SGHTA and CDR2 as FQGNSA. CDR3 length equals 14 residues. CDR3: CASSLGGTSGVLYF. CDR3 DNA sequence: TGTGCCAGCAGCTTAGGCGGGACTAGCGGGGTTCTGTACTTC.

The chain carries TRBV5-6 and TRBJ2-3; 10 bases agree with TRBD2. The CDR3 is 17 amino acids. The J segment lost 2 bases and the V segment lost 0 bases, leaving 6 bases of the junction unmatched. Looked up from germline, CDR1 is SGHDT and CDR2 is YYEEEE. The CDR3 region is CASSLGVLAGVTDTQYF. CDR3 nucleotide sequence: TGTGCCAGCAGCTTGGGTGTTCTAGCGGGAGTCACAGATACGCAGTATTTT. The full variable domain, completed using reference TRBV5-6 and TRBJ2-3, is DAGVTQSPTHLIKTRGQQVTLRCSPKSGHDTVSWYQQALGQGPQFIFQYYEEEERQRGNFPDRFSGHQFPNYSSELNVNALLLGDSALYLCASSLGVLAGVTDTQYFGPGTRLTVL.

The chain couples TRBV5-1 to TRBJ2-1, with 9 bases lining up with TRBD2. With 7 bases clipped from V and 8 bases from J, the junction kept 19 bases outside the gene matches. The CDR3 runs to 17 residues. CDR1 is SGHRS and CDR2 is YFSETQ in the germline V gene. The CDR3 nucleotides read TGCGCCAGCTCGCCAGGCGGGGCTAGCGGGATGGCTTATGAGCAGTTCTTC. Protein sequence: CASSPGGASGMAYEQFF.

The chain uses TRBV7-3 and TRBJ2-1, with 11 bases lining up with TRBD2. With 5 bases clipped from V and 9 bases from J, the junction kept 9 bases outside the gene matches. Germline loops: CDR1 SGHTA, CDR2 FQGTGA. The CDR3 consists of 15 residues. In DNA form, the CDR3 reads TGTGCCAGCAGCCCACTAGCGGGAGAAAATGGTGAGCAGTTCTTC. Translated, it gives CASSPLAGENGEQFF.

This chain links TRBV2 with TRBJ2-1; D is perhaps TRBD1 (6 bases). The CDR3 spans 14 residues. Deletions cut 10 bases from V and 0 bases from J, with 13 bases between. Germline assignment: CDR1 SNHLY and CDR2 FYNNEI. CDR3 amino acids: CATTGLYSYNEQFF. Written as DNA, the CDR3 is TGTGCCACCACAGGGCTATACTCCTACAATGAGCAGTTCTTC.

The CDR3 sequence is CASSLDSRGETQYF. The CDR3 DNA reads TGTGCCAGCAGCTTAGACTCCCGAGGGGAGACCCAGTACTTC. The chain joins TRBV7-9 to TRBJ2-5, with a tentative D call TRBD2 (5 bases). Germline values: CDR1 SEHNR, CDR2 FQNEAQ (reference sequence). The CDR3 contains 14 residues. The V and J ends lost 1 base and 5 bases respectively, with 11 bases between them.

In its sample, this clone was seen once. The V call is TRBV27, the J call TRBJ2-1; 10 positions agree with TRBD2. V dropped 4 bases and J dropped 7; count of bases not matched to a gene: 10. This CDR3 spans 16 amino acids. Germline lookup yields CDR1 MNHEY and CDR2 SMNVEV (reference sequence). Here the CDR3 DNA reads TGTGCCAGCAGTTACCCGAGCGGGAGGGCGGGAAATGAGCAGTTCTTC. Translation gives CASSYPSGRAGNEQFF.

Concerning this clone: A junction end diverges from the germline sequence, so it may reflect a read error. The chain recombines TRBV28 with TRBJ2-5; D call uncertain. The CDR3 runs to 13 residues. Germline assignment: CDR1 MDHEN and CDR2 SYDVKM. The DNA of the CDR3 is TGTGCCAGCAGTGGGCTCCCCCAAGTGACCCAGTACTTC. Its translation: CASSGLPQVTQYF.

This rearrangement joins TRBV10-3 to TRBJ2-7; D might be TRBD1 (6 bases). Trimming cost V 6 bases and J 8 bases, with 17 bases left between them. CDR3 length: 13 residues. CDR1 is ENHRY, CDR2 SYGVKD, per germline. CDR3 amino acids: CAIRNGTIKKQYF. CDR3 DNA: TGTGCCATCAGAAACGGGACAATTAAGAAGCAGTACTTC.